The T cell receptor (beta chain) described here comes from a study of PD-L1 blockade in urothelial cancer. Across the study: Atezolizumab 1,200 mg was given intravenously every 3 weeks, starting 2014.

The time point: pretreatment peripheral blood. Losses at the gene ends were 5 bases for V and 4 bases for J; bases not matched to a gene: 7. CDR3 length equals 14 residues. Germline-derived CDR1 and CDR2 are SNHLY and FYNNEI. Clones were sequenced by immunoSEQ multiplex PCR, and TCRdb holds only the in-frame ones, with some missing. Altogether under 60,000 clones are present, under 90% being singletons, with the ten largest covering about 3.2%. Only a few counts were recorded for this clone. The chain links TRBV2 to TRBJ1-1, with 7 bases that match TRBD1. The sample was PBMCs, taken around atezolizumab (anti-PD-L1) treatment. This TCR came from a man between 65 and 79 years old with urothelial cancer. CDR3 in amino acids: CASSYTGVSTEAFF. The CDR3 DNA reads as TGTGCCAGCAGTTATACAGGGGTGAGCACTGAAGCTTTCTTT.